These T cell receptor beta chains were read from a single sample in a study of beta chain features in type 1 diabetes. The repertoire was sequenced with immunoSEQ multiplex PCR; TCRdb's copy has only in-frame clones and lacks some. The table includes roughly 50,000 clones, 35% to 50% detected once. Sequenced material: Tregs from blood. The receptor source for this set is a man younger than 45 with type 1 diabetes. Both conserved end residues are part of each CDR3. D genes are given only for firm matches. Rows give clone size only sometimes, using once, few, many, or a class for an expanded clone.

>.|TRBJ1-5|.|TRBV19|15
CASSNTFSSHQPQHF
TGTGCCAGTAGTAACACGTTTTCCTCCCATCAGCCCCAGCATTTT
>.|TRBJ2-7|.|TRBV5-1|17
CASSFNWGGTGSYEQYF
TGCGCCAGCAGCTTCAACTGGGGGGGCACGGGCTCCTACGAGCAGTACTTC
>TRBD1|TRBJ2-7|.|TRBV7-8|14
CASSQGAGSREQYF
TGTGCCAGCAGCCAGGGGGCTGGATCTAGGGAGCAGTACTTC
>.|TRBJ1-1|.|TRBV11-2|13
CASSLNRGTEAFF
TGTGCCAGCAGCTTAAATAGGGGTACTGAAGCTTTCTTT
>.|TRBJ2-6|.|TRBV6-1|15
CASSAGSSGANVLTF
TGTGCCAGCAGTGCCGGGTCCTCTGGGGCCAACGTCCTGACTTTC
>.|TRBJ2-5|few|TRBV6-6|15
CASSPETVGVETQYF
TGTGCCAGCAGTCCCGAGACAGTTGGCGTCGAGACCCAGTACTTC
>.|TRBJ2-5|.|TRBV7-2|14
CASSFQGSQETQYF
TGTGCCAGCAGCTTTCAAGGGAGTCAAGAGACCCAGTACTTC
>.|TRBJ1-1|.|TRBV18|16
CASSPRPGKDGTEAFF
TGTGCCAGCTCACCCCGTCCAGGAAAGGATGGCACTGAAGCTTTCTTT
>.|TRBJ1-1|few|TRBV7-3|13
CASSLTGNTEAFF
TGTGCCAGCAGCTTGACAGGGAACACTGAAGCTTTCTTT
>.|TRBJ2-5|.|TRBV23-1|15
CASSPPGSRQETQYF
TGCGCCAGCAGCCCACCCGGGAGCAGACAAGAGACCCAGTACTTC
>.|TRBJ2-1|.|TRBV7-9|14
CASSHRDTYNEQFF
TGTGCCAGCAGCCATCGGGACACCTACAATGAGCAGTTCTTC
>TRBD2|TRBJ2-1|.|TRBV29-1|13
CSVDLAGGNEQFF
TGCAGCGTTGATTTGGCGGGAGGCAATGAGCAGTTCTTC
>TRBD2|TRBJ2-1|few|TRBV11-2|15
CASSLELAGYNEQFF
TGTGCCAGCAGCTTAGAGCTAGCGGGTTACAATGAGCAGTTCTTC
>.|TRBJ2-7|.|TRBV30|11
CALGRGYEQYF
TGTGCCTTGGGGAGAGGCTACGAGCAGTACTTC
>.|TRBJ2-7|.|TRBV29-1|13
CSVGTATNYEQYF
TGCAGCGTTGGGACAGCGACTAACTACGAGCAGTACTTC
>TRBD1|TRBJ2-5|.|TRBV30|14
CAWRETGGMETQYF
TGTGCCTGGAGGGAGACAGGGGGCATGGAGACCCAGTACTTC
>.|TRBJ2-7|few|TRBV18|12
CASSREKYEQYF
TGTGCCAGCTCCCGGGAAAAATACGAGCAGTACTTC
>.|TRBJ1-5|.|TRBV15|14
CATSRGTVSQPQHF
TGTGCCACCAGCAGAGGGACAGTAAGTCAGCCCCAGCATTTT
>.|TRBJ1-2|.|TRBV7-2|15
CASSLSFTRGGGYTF
TGTGCCAGCAGCTTGAGCTTCACACGAGGGGGTGGCTACACCTTC
>.|TRBJ1-2|once|TRBV2|13
CASRTGNFYGYTF
TGTGCCAGCAGGACAGGAAATTTTTATGGCTACACCTTC
>.|TRBJ2-3|.|TRBV13|13
CASSLAGALTQYF
TGTGCCAGCAGCTTAGCGGGAGCCCTTACGCAGTATTTT
>TRBD2|TRBJ2-7|medium-sized|TRBV10-3|14
CAISESGGTYEQYF
TGTGCCATCAGTGAGTCGGGGGGGACCTACGAGCAGTACTTC
>.|TRBJ2-5|.|TRBV7-2|13
CASSLAPQGPQYF
TGTGCCAGCAGCTTAGCACCTCAGGGTCCCCAGTACTTC
>.|TRBJ2-1|.|TRBV10-3|14
CAIRSGFDYNEQFF
TGTGCCATCCGGTCCGGGTTCGACTACAATGAGCAGTTCTTC
>.|TRBJ2-5|.|TRBV28|13
CASTTEAGRAQYF
TGTGCCAGCACAACGGAGGCCGGGAGAGCCCAGTACTTC
>TRBD1|TRBJ1-2|.|TRBV7-2|13
CASSLTGVNGYTF
TGTGCCAGCAGCTTGACAGGGGTCAATGGCTACACCTTC